This T cell receptor (beta chain) was captured by sequencing in a study of OX40 agonist ivuxolimab in advanced cancers. This CDR3 is built from 16 residues. Germline CDR1 SGHVS, CDR2 FQNEAQ. V was pared by 5 bases and J by 8 bases, with 17 bases of the junction left unmatched. Produced via immunoSEQ multiplex PCR; TCRdb's table is partial and in-frame only. The repertoire holds more than 75,000 clones, with more than 75% as singletons. The source is an adult with an advanced solid tumor such as melanoma, head and neck, liver or kidney cancer. The specimen comprised CD4+ or CD8+ T cells sorted from blood, sampled in a trial of the OX40 agonist ivuxolimab. The chain couples TRBV7-8 to TRBJ1-2; 7 nucleotides line up with TRBD1. The CDR3 DNA is TGTGCCAGCAGCCGAGAAAGGACAGGAGCATGGTCAGGCTACACCTTC. Amino acids: CASSRERTGAWSGYTF.